This T cell receptor (beta chain) derives from a study of cytomegalovirus exposure and HLA in healthy donors. On the study more broadly: The 100 to 150 validation repertoires used the same platform as the roughly 620 first-cohort repertoires, a later analysis reported. Study-level findings and limits: Three CMV-associated chains were confirmed in vitro to be specific for CMV antigens. Per published reports, the classifier diagnosed cytomegalovirus status with high specificity and sensitivity.

In regard to this clone: What it binds is unknown.

Some clones are missing from TCRdb's copy, which holds only in-frame ones; the method was immunoSEQ multiplex PCR. The sample consists of about 71,000 clones, about 95% of them appearing once. The V and J ends lost 8 bases and 9 bases respectively, with 17 bases between them. This CDR3 is 13 amino acids long. The germline gives CDR1 SGHVS, CDR2 FNYEAQ. Sequenced: PBMCs. The TCR originated in a young woman in good health and CMV-seronegative. The chain employs TRBV7-6 and TRBJ2-1; possible D gene TRBD2, 5 bases. The CDR3 protein is CASRLNSVSEQFF. Written as DNA, the CDR3 is TGTGCCAGCCGGTTAAATAGCGTAAGTGAGCAGTTCTTC.